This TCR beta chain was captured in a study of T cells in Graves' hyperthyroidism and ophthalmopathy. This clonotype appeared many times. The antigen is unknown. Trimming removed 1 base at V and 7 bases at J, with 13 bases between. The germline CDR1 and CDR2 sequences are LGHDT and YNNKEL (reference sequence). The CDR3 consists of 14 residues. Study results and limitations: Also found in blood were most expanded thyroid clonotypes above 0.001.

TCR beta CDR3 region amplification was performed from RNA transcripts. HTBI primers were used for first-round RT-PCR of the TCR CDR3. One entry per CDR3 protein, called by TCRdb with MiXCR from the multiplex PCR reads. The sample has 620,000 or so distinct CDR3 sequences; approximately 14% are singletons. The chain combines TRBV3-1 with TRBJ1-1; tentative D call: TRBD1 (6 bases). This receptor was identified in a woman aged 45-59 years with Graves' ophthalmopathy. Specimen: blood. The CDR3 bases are TGTGCCAGCAGCCAAGGCCCGGGGGCTGGTGAAGCTTTCTTT. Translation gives CASSQGPGAGEAFF.